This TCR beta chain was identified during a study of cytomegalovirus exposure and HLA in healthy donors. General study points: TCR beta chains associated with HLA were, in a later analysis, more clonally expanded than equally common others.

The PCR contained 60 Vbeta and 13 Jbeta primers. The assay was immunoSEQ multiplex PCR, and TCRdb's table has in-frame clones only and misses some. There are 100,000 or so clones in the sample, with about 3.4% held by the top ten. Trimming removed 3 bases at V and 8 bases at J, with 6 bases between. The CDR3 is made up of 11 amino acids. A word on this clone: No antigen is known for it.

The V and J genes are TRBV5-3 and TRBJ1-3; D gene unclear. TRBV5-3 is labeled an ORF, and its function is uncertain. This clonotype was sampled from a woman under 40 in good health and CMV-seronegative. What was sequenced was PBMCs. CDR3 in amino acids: CARSSGDTIYF. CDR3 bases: TGTGCCAGAAGCTCGGGAGACACCATATATTTT.